One sample yielded the 29 T cell receptor beta chains listed below, sequenced in a study of shared clonotypes between healthy human individuals. Naive-designated CD8 cells lacked CD45RO, were positively enriched for CCR7, and omitted terminally differentiated effector memory CD45RA+ cells. Clones were sequenced by immunoSEQ multiplex PCR, and TCRdb holds only the in-frame ones, with some missing. The sample consists of nearly 2 million clones, approximately 95% of them appearing once. Sequenced sample: naive CD8+ T cells sorted from blood. The origin of the receptors is a man younger than 35 in good health.

The chain joins TRBV4-1 to TRBJ1-2; D unclear. With 3 bases removed from V and 11 bases from J, the gap between germline ends came to 19 bases. The length of the CDR3 is 14 residues. Germline values: CDR1 MGHRA, CDR2 YSYEKL. CDR3 sequence (DNA): TGCGCCAGCAGCCACGTCATGAGGGAAACGGTTTACACCTTC. This translates into CASSHVMRETVYTF.

This clone was seen just once. The chain couples TRBV5-4 to TRBJ2-1, with a weak D call TRBD2 (5 bases). Per the germline V gene, CDR1 is SGHNT and CDR2 is YYREEE (reference sequence). V shed 2 bases and J shed 8 bases, with 11 bases lying between them. The length of the CDR3 is 13 residues. The CDR3 sequence is CASSLEGWHEQFF. The DNA of the CDR3 is TGTGCCAGCAGCTTAGAGGGATGGCATGAGCAGTTCTTC.

V usage is TRBV7-9 and J usage is TRBJ2-7; unclear D gene. V shed 1 base and J shed 5 bases, with 9 bases lying between them. The germline V gene has CDR1 SEHNR and CDR2 FQNEAQ (reference sequence). There are 13 residues in the CDR3. CDR3 protein: CASSLVLADEQYF. The DNA of the CDR3 is TGTGCCAGCAGCTTAGTGCTTGCCGACGAGCAGTACTTC. Together with reference TRBV7-9 and TRBJ2-7, the CDR3 gives the full variable domain: DTGVSQNPRHKITKRGQNVTFRCDPISEHNRLYWYRQTLGQGPEFLTYFQNEAQLEKSRLLSDRFSAERPKGSFSTLEIQRTEQGDSAMYLCASSLVLADEQYFGPGTRLTVT.

This rearrangement joins TRBV27 to TRBJ2-5, with D tentatively TRBD1 (6 bases). The CDR3 covers 14 residues. Germline values: CDR1 MNHEY, CDR2 SMNVEV (reference sequence). V shed 5 bases and J shed 5 bases, with 15 bases lying between them. CDR3 DNA sequence: TGTGCCAGCAGTATAGCAGGGGTAGGGGAGACCCAGTACTTC. This encodes CASSIAGVGETQYF.

V and J are TRBV13 and TRBJ1-2, with TRBD1 as a possible D gene (6 bases). Per germline, CDR1 PRHDT and CDR2 FYEKMQ (reference sequence). CDR3 length: 16 residues. Trimming removed 1 base at V and 0 bases at J, with 12 bases between. CDR3: CASSLADRNANYGYTF. Here the CDR3 DNA reads TGTGCCAGCAGCTTAGCGGACAGAAACGCTAACTATGGCTACACCTTC.

This chain connects TRBV21-1 to TRBJ2-1. TRBV21-1 represents a pseudogene. CDR3 length equals 12 residues. DNA of the CDR3: TGTGCCAGCAGCAATCCACGCAATGAGCAGTTCTTC. Its translation is CASSNPRNEQFF.

The chain links TRBV6-5 to TRBJ1-6; 9 nucleotides align to TRBD1. The length of the CDR3 is 15 residues. The ends lost 5 bases at V and 6 bases at J; junction bases unmatched: 5. CDR1 is MNHEY and CDR2 is SVGAGI in the germline V gene. The CDR3, as DNA: TGTGCCAGCAGTCCCGGGACAGGGTTTAATTCACCCCTCCACTTT. Its translation: CASSPGTGFNSPLHF.

The chain has TRBV19 and TRBJ1-2; no clear D gene. The CDR3 covers 16 residues. Germline V CDR1 and CDR2: LNHDA, SQIVND (reference sequence). V was trimmed by 5 bases and J by 4 bases, leaving 20 bases between them. The chain's CDR3 is CASSLYPLETIYGYTF. In DNA, the CDR3 is TGTGCCAGTAGTCTTTATCCCCTTGAGACTATCTATGGCTACACCTTC.

The V gene is TRBV5-1, the J gene TRBJ2-5; D is tentatively TRBD1 or TRBD2 (6 bases each). The CDR3 has 12 amino acids. V lost 7 bases and J lost 4, with 11 bases in between. Germline loops: CDR1 SGHRS, CDR2 YFSETQ. The chain's CDR3 is CASGGRGETQYF. CDR3 coding DNA: TGCGCCAGCGGGGGGCGGGGAGAGACCCAGTACTTC.

The V and J genes are TRBV28 and TRBJ2-1, with D possibly TRBD2 on 5 matching bases. Germline assignment: CDR1 MDHEN and CDR2 SYDVKM. V lost 6 bases to trimming and J lost 4 bases, with 13 bases between them. The CDR3 sequence is 14 residues long. This CDR3 is CASSPPGDYNEQFF. The DNA for the CDR3 is TGTGCCAGCAGCCCCCCCGGGGATTACAATGAGCAGTTCTTC.

Comments on this clone: Other DNA sequences from this sample encode an identical CDR3 as well. The chain links TRBV4-3 to TRBJ2-1, with TRBD2 identical over 7 bases. The trim removed 0 bases at V and 3 bases at J, leaving 5 bases unmatched. This CDR3 has 16 residues. Germline lookup yields CDR1 LGHNA and CDR2 YSLEER. CDR3 sequence: CASSQDPAGSYNEQFF. Written as DNA, the CDR3 is TGCGCCAGCAGCCAAGACCCAGCGGGGAGCTACAATGAGCAGTTCTTC.

This clone has a handful of counts. J is TRBJ1-5 and V is TRBV6-5; 7 bases line up with TRBD1. Germline-derived CDR1 and CDR2 are MNHEY and SVGAGI. The CDR3 loop spans 12 amino acids. V lost 7 bases to trimming and J lost 5 bases; unmatched junction nucleotides: 2. Written as DNA, the CDR3 is TGTGCCAGCAAAACAGGGGATCAGCCCCAGCATTTT. As protein: CASKTGDQPQHF.

This sequence joins TRBV19 and TRBJ1-5; tentative D call: TRBD1 (5 bases). The CDR3 extends over 16 amino acids. Germline V CDR1 and CDR2: LNHDA, SQIVND (reference sequence). V was trimmed by 1 base and J by 10 bases, leaving 20 bases between them. CDR3 sequence: CASSIVSGGYDRPQHF. The CDR3 nucleotides read TGTGCCAGTAGTATAGTCTCCGGGGGATATGATCGTCCCCAGCATTTT.

This sequence joins TRBV4-3 and TRBJ2-7, with D perhaps TRBD1 (5 bases). CDR3 length: 15 residues. In germline, CDR1 is LGHNA, CDR2 YSLEER. The germline V and J ends were trimmed by 0 bases and 5 bases, with 14 bases remaining between them. The CDR3 loop reads CASSQDWTEGDEQYF. The CDR3 region has the DNA TGCGCCAGCAGCCAAGATTGGACGGAAGGGGACGAGCAGTACTTC.

The chain combines TRBV4-1 with TRBJ1-2, with a possible D match to TRBD1 (6 bases). The CDR3 length is 14 residues. The V gene lost 0 bases and the J gene lost 7 bases, with 12 bases spanning the gap. Germline-derived CDR1 and CDR2 are MGHRA and YSYEKL. CDR3 amino acids: CASSQERGLGGYTF. CDR3 nucleotide sequence: TGCGCCAGCAGCCAAGAGAGGGGGTTAGGTGGCTACACCTTC.

The V gene is TRBV19, the J gene TRBJ2-7; D is ambiguous. From germline, CDR1 is LNHDA and CDR2 SQIVND (reference sequence). The ends were cut back, 2 bases at V and 6 bases at J, with 14 bases in the middle. There are 14 residues in the CDR3. The CDR3 DNA reads as TGTGCCAGTAGTATACCAGGTTTACGATCCGAGCAGTACTTC. Translation gives CASSIPGLRSEQYF. The variable domain in full, completed from reference TRBV19 and TRBJ2-7, reads DGGITQSPKYLFRKEGQNVTLSCEQNLNHDAMYWYRQDPGQGLRLIYYSQIVNDFQKGDIAEGYSVSREKKESFPLTVTSAQKNPTAFYLCASSIPGLRSEQYFGPGTRLTVT.

The genes are TRBV6-6 and TRBJ2-5; D is undetermined. Trimming pared 2 bases from V and 0 bases from J, leaving 7 bases between. This CDR3 is built from 14 residues. Per the germline V gene, CDR1 is MNHNY and CDR2 is SVGAGI (reference sequence). The CDR3 loop is CASSYTAYQETQYF. DNA for the CDR3: TGTGCCAGCAGTTACACGGCTTACCAAGAGACCCAGTACTTC.

The gene calls are TRBV27 and TRBJ2-7; possibly TRBD1 or TRBD2 for D (7 bases each). Trimming cost V 4 bases and J 7 bases, with 14 bases left between them. The CDR3 totals 13 residues. The germline V gene encodes CDR1 MNHEY and CDR2 SMNVEV (reference sequence). CDR3 sequence reads: CASSYSRGGEQYF. The CDR3 DNA is TGTGCCAGCAGTTATTCCAGGGGGGGGGAGCAGTACTTC.

This clone was seen just once. The chain links TRBV13 to TRBJ2-3; 9 nucleotides align to TRBD1. The V gene end was trimmed by 3 bases and the J gene end by 3 bases; junction bases not matched to a gene: 4. The CDR3 covers 15 residues. CDR1 and CDR2 from the germline V gene are PRHDT and FYEKMQ (reference sequence). Here the CDR3 reads CASSFLGQGTDTQYF. The CDR3 DNA reads as TGTGCCAGCAGCTTTTTGGGACAGGGAACAGATACGCAGTATTTT.

The rearrangement joins TRBV7-2 to TRBJ2-1, with no clear D. Trimming left V 1 base short and J 4 bases short, with 5 bases between. The CDR3 has 13 residues. CDR1 is SGHTA, CDR2 FQGNSA, per germline. In DNA form, the CDR3 reads TGTGCCAGCAGCTTAGTAGAGTACAATGAGCAGTTCTTC. The encoded protein is CASSLVEYNEQFF.

The chain recombines TRBV7-2 with TRBJ2-2; a possible D gene is TRBD1 (6 bases). The CDR3 has 14 residues. V dropped 5 bases and J dropped 7 bases, with 14 bases sitting between them. Germline CDR1 is SGHTA and CDR2 is FQGNSA. The CDR3 sequence is CASSRGVGGGELFF. The CDR3 nucleotides are TGTGCCAGCAGCCGAGGGGTAGGGGGCGGGGAGCTGTTTTTT.

This rearrangement joins TRBV9 to TRBJ2-5; 7 positions match TRBD2. The CDR3 spans 14 residues. Germline assignment: CDR1 SGDLS and CDR2 YYNGEE. V shed 0 bases, J shed 5 bases, and the junction held 4 bases outside the gene matches. The CDR3 sequence: CASSVGARGETQYF. Written as DNA, the CDR3 is TGTGCCAGCAGCGTAGGGGCGCGGGGGGAGACCCAGTACTTC.

The rearrangement uses TRBV19 and TRBJ2-3; unclear D gene. Trimming shortened V by 7 bases and J by 0 bases, and 8 bases separated the two germline ends. CDR1 LNHDA and CDR2 SQIVND come from the germline V gene (reference sequence). This CDR3 is 13 amino acids long. CDR3 amino acids: CASMKASTDTQYF. The CDR3 DNA reads TGTGCCAGTATGAAGGCCAGCACAGATACGCAGTATTTT.

This chain links TRBV30 with TRBJ1-6, with no clear D. With 0 bases removed from V and 9 bases from J, the gap between germline ends came to 15 bases. The CDR3 runs 15 residues. Germline V gene sequence: CDR1 GTSNPN, CDR2 SVGIG (reference sequence). The CDR3 coding sequence is TGTGCCTGGAGTGTACTTGAAGGGAAACCTTCACCCCTCCACTTT. It codes for CAWSVLEGKPSPLHF.

This clone came up once. The chain combines TRBV9 with TRBJ2-1, with D perhaps assigned TRBD1 or TRBD2 (5 bases each). Trimming took off 6 bases at V and 6 bases at J, with 13 bases between the two ends. Germline V gene sequence: CDR1 SGDLS, CDR2 YYNGEE. The CDR3 extends over 13 amino acids. The CDR3 here is CASTSGRGNEQFF. Here the CDR3 DNA reads TGTGCCAGCACATCAGGGAGAGGCAATGAGCAGTTCTTC.

The chain employs TRBV6-1 and TRBJ2-1, with D unclear. CDR3 length equals 16 residues. The V end was cut by 3 bases, the J end by 0 bases, with 12 bases between. The germline V gene encodes CDR1 MNHNS and CDR2 SASEGT. For the CDR3, the DNA is TGTGCCAGCAGTGATATTAGGGCCAACTCCTACAATGAGCAGTTCTTC. Protein sequence: CASSDIRANSYNEQFF.

This chain links TRBV28 with TRBJ1-6; a possible D gene is TRBD1 (6 bases). CDR1 is MDHEN, CDR2 SYDVKM, per germline. There are 16 residues in the CDR3. The V and J ends lost 9 bases and 6 bases respectively, with 21 bases between them. The chain's CDR3 is CASTPTGPLGNSPLHF. CDR3 bases: TGTGCCAGTACCCCCACAGGGCCCCTAGGTAATTCACCCCTCCACTTT. The full variable domain, its missing parts supplied by reference TRBV28 and TRBJ1-6, is DVKVTQSSRYLVKRTGEKVFLECVQDMDHENMFWYRQDPGLGLRLIYFSYDVKMKEKGDIPEGYSVSREKKERFSLILESASTNQTSMYLCASTPTGPLGNSPLHFGNGTRLTVT.

The chain links TRBV11-2 to TRBJ2-1, with D tentatively TRBD2 (6 bases). Trimming stripped 7 bases from V and 1 base from J, with 11 bases between. The CDR3 extends over 14 amino acids. Germline V CDR1 and CDR2: SGHAT, FQNNGV. Here the CDR3 reads CASNPGRSYNEQFF. The CDR3 DNA follows: TGTGCCAGCAATCCCGGGAGATCCTACAATGAGCAGTTCTTC. The complete variable domain, with remaining parts taken from reference TRBV11-2 and TRBJ2-1, reads EAGVAQSPRYKIIEKRQSVAFWCNPISGHATLYWYQQILGQGPKLLIQFQNNGVVDDSQLPKDRFSAERLKGVDSTLKIQPAKLEDSAVYLCASNPGRSYNEQFFGPGTRLTVL.

V gene TRBV27 combines with J gene TRBJ2-7; perhaps D is TRBD1 or TRBD2 (5 bases each). Germline assignment: CDR1 MNHEY and CDR2 SMNVEV (reference sequence). V was pared by 6 bases and J by 7 bases, with 22 bases between. The CDR3 length is 15 residues. This CDR3 is CASSGLKTRVGEQYF. In nucleotides, the CDR3 is TGTGCCAGCAGCGGACTCAAAACCAGGGTTGGGGAGCAGTACTTC.